Below, 32 T cell receptor beta chains from the same sample are listed, as sequenced in a study of blood T cells in healthy people across ages. The use of a sample-barcoded 5' primer and a J-beta primer mix characterized a second PCR of about 6 to 11 cycles. TCRdb analysed the 5' RACE reads with MiXCR anew, one entry per CDR3 protein. This sample has some 1.7 million distinct CDR3 sequences, with under 30% found just once. The sample was blood. These receptors all come from a woman aged 25-40 years in good health.

This clonotype was picked up a small number of times. The chain links TRBV20-1 to TRBJ2-1; TRBD2 matches 7 bases. This CDR3 is 14 amino acids long. In germline, CDR1 is DFQATT, CDR2 SNEGSKA (reference sequence). With 4 bases clipped from V and 8 bases from J, the junction kept 11 bases outside the gene matches. Here the CDR3 DNA reads TGCAGTGCTACTGGGGGGAGGGGTTCCGATGAGCAGTTCTTC. Translated: CSATGGRGSDEQFF.

The rearrangement joins TRBV20-1 to TRBJ2-3, with 9 bases fitting TRBD1. J lost 6 bases, V lost 6 bases, and 7 bases had no gene match. In germline, CDR1 is DFQATT, CDR2 SNEGSKA (reference sequence). CDR3 length: 13 amino acids. The CDR3: CSAPGQGDDTQYF. The CDR3 DNA is TGCAGTGCGCCGGGACAGGGTGACGATACGCAGTATTTT.

The J gene is TRBJ2-2, the V gene TRBV5-1; 7 nucleotides match TRBD2. The CDR3 runs 14 residues. V was pared by 8 bases and J by 4 bases, with 8 bases of the junction left unmatched. Germline V gene lookup returns CDR1 SGHRS and CDR2 YFSETQ. CDR3 sequence (DNA): TGCGCCAGTCGGCGAGCGGGGACCACCGGGGAGCTGTTTTTT. Translation: CASRRAGTTGELFF. The whole variable domain, remainder taken from reference TRBV5-1 and TRBJ2-2, is KAGVTQTPRYLIKTRGQQVTLSCSPISGHRSVSWYQQTPGQGLQFLFEYFSETQRNKGNFPGRFSGRQFSNSRSEMNVSTLELGDSALYLCASRRAGTTGELFFGEGSRLTVL.

This clonotype was detected a few times. The CDR3 loop is CASSLTSGADTGELFF. CDR3 bases: TGCGCCAGCAGCTTGACTAGCGGGGCGGACACCGGGGAGCTGTTTTTT. The chain couples TRBV5-1 to TRBJ2-2; 10 nucleotides agree with TRBD2. Trimming took 1 base from V and 3 from J; bases not matched to a gene: 3. The CDR3 is 16 residues long. Germline V gives CDR1 SGHRS, CDR2 YFSETQ.

This clonotype has ten or more counts. The genes are TRBV7-2 and TRBJ2-1, with 8 bases identical to TRBD2. CDR3 size: 15 residues. J was trimmed by 6 bases and V by 1 base; bases with no gene match: 5. Germline V gene data show CDR1 as SGHTA and CDR2 as FQGNSA. Written as DNA, the CDR3 is TGTGCCAGCAGCTTAGAAGGGCTAGCGGGCAATGAGCAGTTCTTC. Amino acid sequence: CASSLEGLAGNEQFF. The complete variable domain, with remaining parts taken from reference TRBV7-2 and TRBJ2-1, reads GAGVSQSPSNKVTEKGKDVELRCDPISGHTALYWYRQSLGQGLEFLIYFQGNSAPDKSGLPSDRFSAERTGGSVSTLTIQRTQQEDSAVYLCASSLEGLAGNEQFFGPGTRLTVL.

The V and J genes are TRBV4-1 and TRBJ1-1; perhaps TRBD1 as D (5 bases). The CDR3 consists of 17 residues. Trimming cost V 0 bases and J 1 base, with 15 bases left between them. Per germline, CDR1 MGHRA and CDR2 YSYEKL. The CDR3 coding sequence is TGCGCCAGCAGCCAAGATCTGGCCCCGGGGACGAACACTGAAGCTTTCTTT. This codes for CASSQDLAPGTNTEAFF.

The genes are TRBV5-1 and TRBJ2-5; TRBD2 agrees at 13 bases. The junction had 2 bases not matched to a gene; V was cut back by 1 base and J by 2 bases. Germline assignment: CDR1 SGHRS and CDR2 YFSETQ. This CDR3 is 16 amino acids long. This CDR3 is CASSLTSGGDQETQYF. Here the CDR3 DNA reads TGCGCCAGCAGCTTGACTAGCGGGGGGGATCAAGAGACCCAGTACTTC.

The chain has TRBV6-6 and TRBJ2-1; TRBD1 aligns across 10 bases. The V gene end was trimmed by 6 bases and the J gene end by 4 bases; junction bases not matched to a gene: 9. The CDR3 is made up of 16 amino acids. The germline gives CDR1 MNHNY, CDR2 SVGAGI (reference sequence). CDR3 sequence (DNA): TGTGCCAGCAGGGAGAGACAGGGGGCTTCTTACAATGAGCAGTTCTTC. Encoded protein: CASRERQGASYNEQFF.

This clonotype came up a few times. The CDR3 reads CASGPRGPYEQYF. The CDR3 DNA follows: TGTGCTAGTGGTCCCCGGGGTCCCTACGAGCAGTACTTC. The genes are TRBV12-5 and TRBJ2-7, with D perhaps TRBD2 (5 bases). CDR3 length equals 13 residues. V was shortened by 5 bases and J by 2 bases, with 10 bases between the two germline ends. CDR1 and CDR2 from the germline V gene are LGHNT and FRNRAP.

This clonotype appeared once. The J gene is TRBJ2-5, the V gene TRBV12-3 or TRBV12-4; either TRBD1 or TRBD2 may supply D (5 bases each). The V gene lost 6 bases and the J gene lost 1 base, with 9 bases spanning the gap. This CDR3 has 13 amino acids. In DNA, the CDR3 is TGTGCCAGCAGGGGGGATGTCCAAGAGACCCAGTACTTC. Translating it yields CASRGDVQETQYF.

Written as DNA, the CDR3 is TGTGCCAGCAGCTTGAACGGGGCTGAAGCTTTCTTT. It specifies CASSLNGAEAFF. The chain has TRBV11-2 and TRBJ1-1, with D unclear. This CDR3 is 12 amino acids long. Germline V gene data show CDR1 as SGHAT and CDR2 as FQNNGV. Between the trimmed V and J ends, which lost 3 bases and 6 bases, there was a span of 8 bases.

Worth noting for this clonotype: A much larger clone sits a single nucleotide away, making a read error possible. The CDR3 DNA is TGTGCCTGCAGCCCGCAAGGGCGGGAGGGATACAATGAGCAGTTCTTC. Translating it yields CACSPQGREGYNEQFF. V and J are TRBV7-2 and TRBJ2-1; 9 bases are a match to TRBD2. CDR1 is SGHTA, CDR2 FQGNSA, per germline. This CDR3 is built from 16 residues.

The chain links TRBV9 to TRBJ2-7, with 9 bases matching TRBD2. In germline, CDR1 is SGDLS, CDR2 YYNGEE. The V and J ends lost 4 bases and 2 bases, in that order; junction bases with no gene match: 13. The CDR3 runs 17 residues. CDR3 amino acids: CASSPYAVPSGAYEQYF. DNA of the CDR3: TGTGCCAGCAGCCCCTATGCAGTCCCTAGCGGGGCCTACGAGCAGTACTTC.

Regarding this clonotype: A read error may be the cause here, since a much bigger clone is one base away. The chain couples TRBV15 to TRBJ2-1; 9 positions match TRBD2. The CDR3 spans 14 residues. Looked up from germline, CDR1 is LNHNV and CDR2 is YYDKDF (reference sequence). After removal of 0 bases from V and 13 bases from J, the junction contained 7 bases not matched to a gene. CDR3 bases: TGTGCCACCAGCAGAGATAGCGGGAGAGAGACCCAGTTCTTC. Encoded protein: CATSRDSGRETQFF.

The V and J genes are TRBV5-1 and TRBJ2-5; 7 bases match TRBD1. The J call is uncertain, as TRBJ2-7 better fits the DNA end. The CDR3 is 13 amino acids. Germline CDR1 SGHRS, CDR2 YFSETQ. The CDR3 sequence is CSNSLGQIYEQYF. The CDR3 DNA follows: TGCTCCAACAGCTTGGGACAGATCTACGAGCAGTACTTC.

The gene calls are TRBV7-2 and TRBJ1-1; 8 nucleotides match TRBD1. Trimming at V came to 5 bases and at J to 4 bases, leaving 3 bases not matched to a gene. The length of the CDR3 is 13 residues. Germline V gene data show CDR1 as SGHTA and CDR2 as FQGNSA. CDR3 bases: TGTGCCAGCAGCATGGACAGGGCCACTGAAGCTTTCTTT. This translates into CASSMDRATEAFF.

The rearrangement uses TRBV11-2 and TRBJ2-2; the D is unclear. The germline CDR1 and CDR2 sequences are SGHAT and FQNNGV. V shed 0 bases and J shed 7 bases, with 6 bases lying between them. The CDR3 consists of 13 residues. The CDR3 protein is CASSLDRIGELFF. In DNA form, the CDR3 reads TGTGCCAGCAGCTTAGATCGGATCGGGGAGCTGTTTTTT.

For this clonotype: A much more abundant neighbour one base away suggests this may be a read error. The rearrangement links TRBV7-2 to TRBJ2-7; TRBD2 matches 9 bases. The CDR3 length is 16 residues. Looked up from germline, CDR1 is SGHTA and CDR2 is FQGNSA. V gave up 4 bases and J gave up 7 bases; unmatched junction bases: 14. DNA of the CDR3: TGTGCCAGCAGCTCTGGGGGGCTAGCGGGATTGGGTGAGCAGTACTTC. It specifies CASSSGGLAGLGEQYF.

The chain couples TRBV7-2 to TRBJ2-4, with 11 bases fitting TRBD1. The CDR3 runs 15 residues. V shed 1 base, J shed 12 bases, and the junction held 8 bases outside the gene matches. Germline CDR1 SGHTA, CDR2 FQGNSA. CDR3 sequence: CASSLGGTGGGHQYF. The CDR3, as DNA: TGTGCCAGCAGCTTAGGTGGGACAGGGGGGGGGCATCAGTACTTC.

As to this clonotype: A much larger clone lies one base from this, so it may be a read error. The J gene is TRBJ2-5, the V gene TRBV4-3, with 9 bases identical to TRBD2. Germline V gives CDR1 LGHNA, CDR2 YSLEER. The CDR3 has 16 residues. V was clipped by 1 base and J by 4 bases; unmatched bases: 7. The CDR3 nucleotides are TGCGCCAGCAGCCAAGTGTGTGGGACTAGCAGAGAGACCCAGTACTTC. It is translated as CASSQVCGTSRETQYF.

As for this clonotype: The germline gene is not matched at one end of the junction; a read error may be the cause. The V call is TRBV5-5, the J call TRBJ1-4; D gene unclear. In germline, CDR1 is SGHKS, CDR2 YYEKEE (reference sequence). This CDR3 is built from 15 residues. DNA for the CDR3: TGTGCCAACAGCTTAGTCGGCGTCTCTGGCGAAAAACTGTTTTTT. Protein: CANSLVGVSGEKLFF.

This clonotype was detected many times. The V and J genes are TRBV5-1 and TRBJ2-4; D perhaps matches TRBD1 (6 bases). From germline, CDR1 is SGHRS and CDR2 YFSETQ. This CDR3 contains 15 residues. V lost 4 bases and J lost 8, with 19 bases in between. DNA of the CDR3: TGCGCCAGCAGCCCGCCAGCAACAGGGTTAGACATTCAGTACTTC. Encoded protein: CASSPPATGLDIQYF.

The rearrangement uses TRBV2 and TRBJ2-5; weak D call: TRBD2 (7 bases). V lost 7 bases and J lost 5, with 26 bases in between. CDR3 length: 17 residues. Germline V CDR1 and CDR2: SNHLY, FYNNEI. This chain's CDR3 is CASTAWRGLALQETQYF. The CDR3, as DNA: TGTGCCAGCACCGCCTGGCGGGGGCTAGCTCTTCAGGAGACCCAGTACTTC.

CDR3 residues: CASSYSVRLEEKLFF. For the CDR3, the DNA is TGTGCCAGCAGTTACTCGGTCAGGTTAGAGGAAAAACTGTTTTTT. The chain is built from TRBV6-6 and TRBJ1-4; D remains ambiguous. CDR1 is MNHNY, CDR2 SVGAGI, per germline (reference sequence). The CDR3 covers 15 residues. Trimming shortened V by 0 bases and J by 8 bases, and 13 bases separated the two germline ends.

This clonotype has at least ten counts. CDR3 amino acids: CASSQLAGYEQYF. DNA for the CDR3: TGTGCCAGCAGCCAGTTGGCGGGGTACGAGCAGTACTTC. The rearrangement links TRBV3-1 to TRBJ2-7; maybe TRBD2 (6 bases). In germline, CDR1 is LGHDT, CDR2 YNNKEL (reference sequence). This CDR3 has 13 residues. Between the trimmed V and J ends, which lost 3 bases and 4 bases, there was a span of 10 bases.

V usage is TRBV6-6 and J usage is TRBJ2-1, with D unresolved. This CDR3 is 14 amino acids long. Per germline, CDR1 MNHNY and CDR2 SVGAGI (reference sequence). The V and J ends lost 7 bases and 14 bases respectively, with 24 bases between them. Here the CDR3 DNA reads TGTGCCAGCAATCAAGTGGTGGCCACCAACTTTGAGTTCTTC. Protein sequence: CASNQVVATNFEFF.

This chain connects TRBV2 to TRBJ2-7, with 10 bases identical to TRBD1. Germline CDR1 is SNHLY and CDR2 is FYNNEI. This CDR3 is 16 amino acids long. V shed 7 bases, J shed 2 bases, and the junction held 11 bases outside the gene matches. DNA for the CDR3: TGTGCCAGCACCCCCTCCAGGGACAGGGGCACCTACGAGCAGTACTTC. The encoded protein is CASTPSRDRGTYEQYF. Complete variable domain (other parts from reference TRBV2 and TRBJ2-7): EPEVTQTPSHQVTQMGQEVILRCVPISNHLYFYWYRQILGQKVEFLVSFYNNEISEKSEIFDDQFSVERPDGSNFTLKIRSTKLEDSAMYFCASTPSRDRGTYEQYFGPGTRLTVT.

The chain links TRBV2 to TRBJ2-6, with no clear D. The V and J ends lost 4 bases and 0 bases respectively, with 4 bases between them. CDR1 SNHLY and CDR2 FYNNEI come from the germline V gene. The CDR3 covers 14 residues. Here the CDR3 DNA reads TGTGCCAGCAGTGTAGTCTCTGGGGCCAACGTCCTGACTTTC. This translates into CASSVVSGANVLTF.

Of note for this clonotype: A much larger clone lies one base from this, so it may be a read error. The chain links TRBV12-3 or TRBV12-4 to TRBJ2-3; D gene uncertain. The CDR3 extends over 10 amino acids. This CDR3 is CASSTDTEYF. CDR3 sequence (DNA): TGTGCCAGCAGCACAGATACGGAGTATTTT.

This clonotype came up once. This may stem from a read error, because a much larger clone lies one nucleotide away. The chain carries TRBV11-2 and TRBJ2-3; 10 nucleotides match TRBD1. This CDR3 region has 18 residues. CDR1 is SGHAT and CDR2 is FQNNGV in the germline V gene. The CDR3 is CTSSLVGLGTGGTDTQYF. CDR3 DNA: TGTACCAGCAGCTTAGTGGGTTTGGGGACAGGGGGCACAGATACGCAGTATTTT.

This clonotype was counted only a few times. A read error is possible here, since a much larger clone lies one base away. V gene TRBV5-5 combines with J gene TRBJ2-5; 9 nucleotides line up with TRBD1. From germline, CDR1 is SGHKS and CDR2 YYEKEE (reference sequence). The ends lost 3 bases at V and 1 base at J; junction bases unmatched: 1. This CDR3 comprises 14 residues. Written as DNA, the CDR3 is TGTGCCAGCAGCTGGGACAGGGCCCAAGAGACCCAGTACTTC. This codes for CASSWDRAQETQYF.

In its sample, this clonotype was seen many times. The CDR3 DNA reads as TGCAGTGCTACTAGACGCAGGGGAGACTACGAGCAGTACTTC. Protein sequence: CSATRRRGDYEQYF. This chain uses TRBV20-1 with TRBJ2-7, with D possibly TRBD1 on 6 matching bases. Germline V gene lookup returns CDR1 DFQATT and CDR2 SNEGSKA (reference sequence). The CDR3 runs 14 residues. Trimming shortened V by 4 bases and J by 3 bases, and 16 bases separated the two germline ends.